A selection of T cell receptor beta chains follows, all from one sample in a study of T cell repertoires in cytomegalovirus infection. Each CDR3 protein gets one entry after TCRdb re-called the reads with MiXCR. This sample yields about 300,000 distinct CDR3 sequences, of which about 9.2% are seen a single time; approximately 2.4% belongs to the top ten. Sequencing was done on a sample of PBMCs. These receptors all come from a human donor in good health (CMV status not recorded). Some clones in this sample may be carry-over from other donors' samples. The CDR3 runs from the conserved cysteine through the conserved F or W. Fields, in order: J gene, clone size, CDR3 length, V gene, D gene, CDR3 protein, CDR3 DNA. The D gene is left open where the match is weak. The size entry is marked missing in some rows and otherwise reads once, few, many or a size class.

TRBJ2-1 - 14 TRBV29-1 TRBD2 CSAGGATPSNEQFF TGCAGCGCCGGGGGGGCCACTCCCTCCAATGAGCAGTTCTTC
TRBJ1-2 few 14 TRBV14 TRBD1 CASRRTGIPYGYTF TGTGCCAGCAGGCGGACAGGGATCCCCTATGGCTACACCTTC
TRBJ2-2 many 17 TRBV6-2/TRBV6-3 - CASSYGNLGTNTGELFF TGTGCCAGCAGTTACGGTAACCTCGGAACCAACACCGGGGAGCTGTTTTTT
TRBJ2-1 many 15 TRBV5-1 TRBD1 CASSPRAGGIYEQFF TGCGCCAGCAGCCCAAGAGCAGGGGGCATCTATGAGCAGTTCTTC
TRBJ2-3 few 15 TRBV20-1 TRBD2 CSARKSAGGPDTQYF TGCAGTGCTAGAAAATCGGCGGGGGGGCCGGATACGCAGTATTTT
TRBJ2-7 many 16 TRBV11-3 TRBD1 CASSYRTGQGPSEQYF TGTGCCAGCAGCTACCGGACCGGACAGGGACCCTCCGAGCAGTACTTC
TRBJ2-3 few 12 TRBV7-3 - CASSSPDDTQYF TGTGCCAGCAGCTCCCCCGACGATACGCAGTATTTT
TRBJ1-1 many 14 TRBV28 - CASLEGGMNTEAFF TGTGCCAGCCTCGAGGGGGGCATGAACACTGAAGCTTTCTTT
TRBJ2-5 many 13 TRBV11-1 - CASSLGNEETQYF TGTGCCAGCAGCTTAGGAAACGAAGAGACCCAGTACTTC
TRBJ1-4 - 16 TRBV20-1 TRBD1 CSARDLETGVKEKLFF TGCAGTGCTAGAGACCTGGAGACAGGGGTTAAGGAAAAACTGTTTTTT
TRBJ2-1 many 15 TRBV6-4 TRBD2 CASSDSGGAYNEQFF TGTGCCAGCAGTGATAGCGGGGGGGCCTACAATGAGCAGTTCTTC
TRBJ2-2 - 18 TRBV18 TRBD1 CASSPPSRGSSSTGELFF TGTGCCAGCTCACCACCTTCCAGGGGGTCATCGAGCACCGGGGAGCTGTTTTTT
TRBJ2-1 many 15 TRBV15 TRBD2 CATSPAGTTYNEQFF TGTGCCACCTCCCCGGCGGGGACTACATACAATGAGCAGTTCTTC
TRBJ2-2 many 14 TRBV7-2 - CASSFLSNTGELFF TGTGCCAGCAGCTTCCTGTCGAACACCGGGGAGCTGTTTTTT
TRBJ2-2 many 13 TRBV28 - CASRSGSTGELFF TGTGCCAGCAGATCAGGTAGCACCGGGGAGCTGTTTTTT
TRBJ2-2 many 16 TRBV2 TRBD1 CASSERDRGFTGELFF TGTGCCAGCAGTGAAAGGGACAGGGGTTTCACCGGGGAGCTGTTTTTT
TRBJ2-1 many 18 TRBV7-3 TRBD2 CASSPGLAGGPNPNEQFF TGTGCCAGCAGCCCGGGACTAGCGGGGGGGCCCAATCCCAATGAGCAGTTCTTC
TRBJ1-1 - 12 TRBV3-1 - CASSPLGGHAFF TGTGCCAGCAGCCCTTTGGGAGGGCACGCTTTCTTT
TRBJ2-2 - 13 TRBV6-4 - CASSAAGTGELFF TGTGCCAGCAGTGCCGCAGGCACCGGGGAGCTGTTTTTT
TRBJ2-1 many 15 TRBV28 - CASSLAARLYNEQFF TGTGCCAGCAGTTTAGCGGCACGCCTCTACAATGAGCAGTTCTTC
TRBJ1-5 many 15 TRBV28 TRBD1 CASSFDRGANQPQHF TGTGCCAGCAGTTTTGACAGGGGGGCGAATCAGCCCCAGCATTTT
TRBJ2-5 once 12 TRBV20-1 - CSANGYQETQYF TGCAGCGCGAATGGTTACCAAGAGACCCAGTACTTC
TRBJ2-2 many 15 TRBV12-3/TRBV12-4 TRBD1 CASKQWDRGTGELFF TGTGCCAGCAAACAATGGGACAGGGGAACCGGGGAGCTGTTTTTT
TRBJ2-3 - 19 TRBV7-2 - CASSQRTVTVKKGIDTQYF TGTGCCAGCAGCCAACGGACGGTGACAGTAAAAAAGGGGATAGATACGCAGTATTTT
TRBJ2-2 - 14 TRBV20-1 - CSAGKLGDTGELFF TGCAGTGCTGGAAAACTCGGAGACACCGGGGAGCTGTTTTTT
TRBJ1-2 many 12 TRBV7-2 - CASSRDGYGYTF TGTGCCAGCAGCCGTGACGGTTATGGCTACACCTTC
TRBJ1-1 - 13 TRBV29-1 - CSVPFRQSPEAFF TGCAGCGTGCCTTTTCGACAGTCACCTGAAGCTTTCTTT
TRBJ2-1 - 14 TRBV29-1 TRBD1 CSVGLQKNRGQQFF TGCAGCGTTGGCCTCCAAAAAAACAGGGGGCAGCAGTTCTTC
TRBJ1-2 many 13 TRBV28 TRBD1 CASSSGGRYGYTF TGTGCCAGCAGTTCAGGGGGACGCTATGGCTACACCTTC